This T cell receptor beta chain originates from a study of monozygotic twins with cystic fibrosis (dated by TCRdb to the early 2020s). As for the study more broadly: Barcoded libraries were prepared from around 3.2 micrograms of fragmented DNA with 15 PCR cycles. TCR beta repertoires were compared within and between 16 monozygotic twin pairs with cystic fibrosis so that genetic influence on V and J gene usage could be assessed. Twins were ranked among approximately 1,100 cohort participants for weight-for-height and FEVPerc (FEV1 disease centile) on the day of blood sampling. Data for three of the twin pairs had been reported previously in another context. Ten female and six male twin pairs, aged about 2.0 to 40 years (median roughly 9 years) and mostly children and adolescents, were included in the cohort.

General findings and caveats noted by the study authors: V gene usage was most similar to the co-twin for 13 of 16 pairs, and J usage for 8 of 16 pairs, suggesting genetic constraints. Sharing of nucleotide-identical clonotypes was significantly greater within monozygotic CF twin pairs than between unrelated CF individuals (P = 0.000026, Mann-Whitney). The cohort was small, and the number of shared CDR3s showed no association with age, concordance or disease severity. Simpson clonality tended to be low (median around 0.0088), which suggests a naive-dominated repertoire, although clonality was higher in the most severely affected patients.

About this clone: Its antigen is not yet known. No much larger clonotype is one base removed from it; base qualities were not supplied.

The twin pairs came from the European Cystic Fibrosis Twin and Sibling Study Cohort, a cohort that recruited patients from over a hundred CF clinics across 14 European countries. Zygosity and CFTR genotype were verified in-house, and zygosity was tested by multiplex PCR of nine short tandem repeat loci. Peripheral blood was sampled from each twin, with clinical parameters recorded on the day of blood sampling. Genomic DNA was isolated from peripheral blood cells with phenol/chloroform and kept in TE buffer at 4 degrees C. Following the manufacturer's instructions, TCR beta CDR3 regions were amplified by multiplex PCR with the immunoSEQ immune profiling system. An Illumina NextSeq system was used to carry out the sequencing. In the paper's pipeline: The immunoSEQ Analyzer platform handled processing of the sequence data, and clonality was calculated by taking the square root of Simpson's index of productive rearrangements. Similarity in V and J usage was measured by Jensen-Shannon distance, and OLGA was used to compute CDR3 generation probabilities. Shared CDR3 sequences were searched against the immuneACCESS database (August 2020) and VDJdb (December 2020). Not all clones reach the TCRdb copy of this immuneACCESS table, which keeps in-frame sequences only. Checked studies attribute under half of the gap to unresolved V genes and leave the rest unexplained. V and J calls and clone size are copied from that table; D and trimming were computed from the DNA. The sample records 20,000 to 25,000 clones, around 97% of which are singletons. The leading ten clones occupy around 0.15% of the sample.

The CDR3 contains 16 residues, cysteine and phenylalanine counted. The CDR3 DNA has 48 bases and is translated from base 1. The CDR1 and CDR2 encoded by the germline V gene are SGDLS and YYNGEE. V sheds 4 bases and J sheds 2 bases, leaving 15 bases between their ends. The chain links TRBV9 with TRBJ2-2; the D element could tentatively be TRBD1 or TRBD2, as 6 bases agree for each. The origin of this receptor is a girl aged 5-17 years with cystic fibrosis. The specimen sequenced was blood. DNA sequence: TGTGCCAGCAGCCGAGGGGGGACTTTTAACACCGGGGAGCTGTTTTTT. Its protein is CASSRGGTFNTGELFF.